One and the same sample provided the 28 T cell receptor beta chains below, sequenced in a study of cytomegalovirus exposure and HLA in healthy donors (dated by TCRdb to the late 2010s). Libraries came from the immunoSEQ multiplex PCR assay. A mixture of 60 forward primers for TCR Vbeta segments and 13 reverse primers for TCR Jbeta segments was used in the multiplex PCR. TCRdb re-hosts the immuneACCESS table, in-frame sequences only. Its copies lack some clones; in the studies checked, an unresolved V gene accounts for under half of them, and the cause for the rest is not known. This sample comprises roughly 100,000 clones, around a tenth of them detected only once. The top ten clonotypes cover 4.5% to 6.5% of the sample. The sample taken for sequencing was PBMCs. Every receptor here comes from a man in his forties or fifties in good health and CMV-seropositive.

The chain uses TRBV18 and TRBJ2-3, with no clear D. V lost 2 bases, J lost 1 base, and 16 bases lay in between. The CDR3 loop spans 17 amino acids. The germline gives CDR1 KGHSH, CDR2 LQKENI. CDR3 coding DNA: TGTGCCAGCTCACCAAAGACCACTAACAAAGGCACAGATACGCAGTATTTT. The encoded protein is CASSPKTTNKGTDTQYF.

V usage is TRBV6-5 and J usage is TRBJ1-4; D not certain. The CDR3 is 14 amino acids. The ends were cut back, 2 bases at V and 5 bases at J, with 9 bases in the middle. Germline V gene sequence: CDR1 MNHEY, CDR2 SVGAGI. In DNA form, the CDR3 reads TGTGCCAGCAGTTACACTTACTTAAATGAAAAACTGTTTTTT. Its protein is CASSYTYLNEKLFF.

This clone was observed a few times. The chain combines TRBV5-4 with TRBJ1-4; D remains ambiguous. V shed 0 bases and J shed 0 bases, with 6 bases lying between them. The CDR3 is 15 residues long. The germline V gene has CDR1 SGHNT and CDR2 YYREEE (reference sequence). The CDR3 reads CASSLGGATNEKLFF. The CDR3 DNA is TGTGCCAGCAGCTTGGGCGGGGCAACTAATGAAAAACTGTTTTTT.

The V and J genes are TRBV7-2 and TRBJ1-2, with TRBD1 identical over 9 bases. The V gene end was trimmed by 6 bases and the J gene end by 5 bases; junction bases not matched to a gene: 7. CDR3 length equals 14 residues. Germline V gene sequence: CDR1 SGHTA, CDR2 FQGNSA. For the CDR3, the DNA is TGTGCCAGCAGAAAACAGGGGGCCGGGTATGGCTACACCTTC. Amino acid sequence: CASRKQGAGYGYTF.

In its sample, this clone was seen a few times. The chain combines TRBV5-1 with TRBJ2-7; D call uncertain. Germline values: CDR1 SGHRS, CDR2 YFSETQ. This CDR3 has 14 residues. V was trimmed by 0 bases and J by 0 bases, leaving 7 bases between them. The CDR3 protein is CASSLGSSSYEQYF. The DNA of the CDR3 is TGCGCCAGCAGCTTGGGCAGTTCCTCCTACGAGCAGTACTTC. Looking up the rest from reference TRBV5-1 and TRBJ2-7 gives the full variable domain: KAGVTQTPRYLIKTRGQQVTLSCSPISGHRSVSWYQQTPGQGLQFLFEYFSETQRNKGNFPGRFSGRQFSNSRSEMNVSTLELGDSALYLCASSLGSSSYEQYFGPGTRLTVT.

This clone appeared a few times. The genes are TRBV11-2 and TRBJ2-4; D is perhaps TRBD1 (6 bases). The CDR3 loop spans 13 amino acids. The V end was cut by 6 bases, the J end by 5 bases, with 11 bases between. Germline V gene lookup returns CDR1 SGHAT and CDR2 FQNNGV. The CDR3 coding sequence is TGTGCCAGCAGGACCTGGACAGAAAACATTCAGTACTTC. Its protein is CASRTWTENIQYF.

This chain uses TRBV7-2 with TRBJ2-7, with TRBD1 matching over 9 bases. From germline, CDR1 is SGHTA and CDR2 FQGNSA. The V segment lost 3 bases and the J segment 4 bases; nucleotides outside the gene matches: 10. The CDR3 totals 16 residues. This CDR3 is CASSLLVGTGFYEQYF. DNA for the CDR3: TGTGCCAGCAGCTTGTTAGTCGGGACAGGGTTTTACGAGCAGTACTTC.

The rearrangement uses TRBV10-1 and TRBJ1-1; D might be TRBD1 (5 bases). Per germline, CDR1 WNHNN and CDR2 SYGVQD (reference sequence). V was shortened by 4 bases and J by 6 bases, with 12 bases between the two germline ends. This CDR3 contains 13 residues. The CDR3 nucleotides are TGCGCCAGCAGTGCCCTATGGGGGGCTGAAGCTTTCTTT. Translation gives CASSALWGAEAFF.

The sample holds a few counts of this clone. This chain connects TRBV28 to TRBJ1-2; D may be TRBD1 (6 bases). Between the trimmed V and J ends, which lost 7 bases and 5 bases, there was a span of 20 bases. Germline CDR1 is MDHEN and CDR2 is SYDVKM. The CDR3 is 15 amino acids. CDR3 DNA sequence: TGTGCCAGCAAACCAGGGGAGAATGGGTGGTATGGCTACACCTTC. It specifies CASKPGENGWYGYTF.

The sample holds a few counts of this clone. The V and J genes are TRBV15 and TRBJ1-1; D unclear. The germline V gene has CDR1 LNHNV and CDR2 YYDKDF (reference sequence). The CDR3 is 15 residues long. The ends were cut back, 0 bases at V and 4 bases at J, with 12 bases in the middle. The CDR3 spells CATSRDPNAGTEAFF. The CDR3 bases are TGTGCCACCAGCAGAGATCCGAACGCCGGCACTGAAGCTTTCTTT.

Here the CDR3 reads CATSREASSYEQYF. The DNA of the CDR3 is TGTGCCACCAGCAGAGAGGCTAGCTCCTACGAGCAGTACTTC. The rearrangement joins TRBV15 to TRBJ2-5; D ambiguous. The J call may be faulty, since TRBJ2-7 better matches the DNA end. Germline V gene lookup returns CDR1 LNHNV and CDR2 YYDKDF (reference sequence). This CDR3 contains 14 residues.

This clone was found a few times. This chain uses TRBV19 with TRBJ2-7; 8 nucleotides match TRBD1. V was clipped by 5 bases and J by 1 base; unmatched bases: 4. In germline, CDR1 is LNHDA, CDR2 SQIVND (reference sequence). The CDR3 totals 14 residues. CDR3 nucleotides: TGTGCCAGTAGTTTGACAGGGGAATCCTACGAGCAGTACTTC. It codes for CASSLTGESYEQYF.

This chain links TRBV5-5 with TRBJ2-7; maybe TRBD2 (6 bases). Between the trimmed V and J ends, which lost 3 bases and 1 base, there was a span of 23 bases. CDR3 length: 18 residues. CDR1 SGHKS and CDR2 YYEKEE come from the germline V gene (reference sequence). The DNA for the CDR3 is TGTGCCAGCAGCTCTCCTAGCCGACTAGGCGGCGTGTCCTACGAGCAGTACTTC. It translates to CASSSPSRLGGVSYEQYF.

The gene calls are TRBV6-5 and TRBJ2-7; TRBD1 might be the D (6 bases). Germline CDR1 reads MNHEY; CDR2 reads SVGAGI. The V end was cut by 5 bases, the J end by 7 bases, with 12 bases between. The CDR3 covers 12 residues. The CDR3 here is CASSTGLSEQYF. The DNA for the CDR3 is TGTGCCAGCAGTACAGGGCTAAGTGAGCAGTACTTC.

This clone has a handful of counts. This chain uses TRBV5-6 with TRBJ1-2, with 7 bases lining up with TRBD1. V lost 4 bases, J lost 2 bases, and 8 bases stayed unmatched. CDR1 and CDR2 (germline): SGHDT, YYEEEE. The CDR3 covers 15 residues. The CDR3: CASSDDRERNYGYTF. Here the CDR3 DNA reads TGTGCCAGCAGCGACGACAGGGAGAGAAACTATGGCTACACCTTC.

This clone was seen a few times. The chain recombines TRBV28 with TRBJ1-5, with a weak D call TRBD1 (5 bases). CDR3 length equals 13 residues. Trimming cost V 4 bases and J 8 bases, with 12 bases left between them. CDR1 and CDR2 from the germline V gene are MDHEN and SYDVKM. CDR3 sequence reads: CASSYGRDEPQHF. For the CDR3, the DNA is TGTGCCAGCAGTTACGGCAGGGATGAGCCCCAGCATTTT.

The rearrangement uses TRBV7-9 and TRBJ1-5, with D tentatively TRBD1 (6 bases). There are 15 residues in the CDR3. Trimming removed 3 bases from V and 0 bases from J, with 9 bases in between. Germline V lookup: CDR1 SEHNR, CDR2 FQNEAQ (reference sequence). CDR3 protein: CASSFGQTSNQPQHF. The CDR3, as DNA: TGTGCCAGCAGCTTTGGACAGACTAGCAATCAGCCCCAGCATTTT.

This clone appeared a few times. This rearrangement joins TRBV28 to TRBJ2-7; D gene ambiguous. Trimming left V 6 bases short and J 3 bases short, with 12 bases between. Germline CDR1 is MDHEN and CDR2 is SYDVKM. The CDR3 covers 13 residues. CDR3 nucleotide sequence: TGTGCCAGCAGCCCGAACGTCGGCTACGAGCAGTACTTC. It codes for CASSPNVGYEQYF.

This clone was recorded a few times. V gene TRBV30 combines with J gene TRBJ2-7; D may be TRBD2 (5 bases). The CDR3 length is 14 residues. Germline CDR1 is GTSNPN and CDR2 is SVGIG (reference sequence). Trimming shortened V by 4 bases and J by 2 bases, and 15 bases separated the two germline ends. CDR3 amino acids: CAWKLGLTTYEQYF. CDR3 nucleotide sequence: TGTGCCTGGAAGCTAGGACTGACCACCTACGAGCAGTACTTC.

The chain carries TRBV6-5 and TRBJ2-7; possible D gene TRBD1, 7 bases. With 5 bases removed from V and 4 bases from J, the gap between germline ends came to 18 bases. The CDR3 is 15 residues long. Germline CDR1 MNHEY, CDR2 SVGAGI. The chain's CDR3 is CASSAGQKGSYEQYF. The CDR3 DNA follows: TGTGCCAGCAGTGCGGGACAGAAGGGTTCTTACGAGCAGTACTTC.

This rearrangement joins TRBV5-1 to TRBJ1-1, with D perhaps matching TRBD1 (5 bases). The CDR3 extends over 14 amino acids. CDR1 and CDR2 (germline): SGHRS, YFSETQ. Trimming cost V 1 base and J 1 base, with 8 bases left between them. The CDR3: CASSLWGENTEAFF. As DNA, the CDR3 is TGCGCCAGCAGCTTGTGGGGGGAGAACACTGAAGCTTTCTTT. Supplemented by reference TRBV5-1 and TRBJ1-1, the full variable domain reads KAGVTQTPRYLIKTRGQQVTLSCSPISGHRSVSWYQQTPGQGLQFLFEYFSETQRNKGNFPGRFSGRQFSNSRSEMNVSTLELGDSALYLCASSLWGENTEAFFGQGTRLTVV.

The chain recombines TRBV6-5 with TRBJ1-1; D remains unclear. Germline V gives CDR1 MNHEY, CDR2 SVGAGI. This CDR3 spans 14 amino acids. The V and J ends lost 0 bases and 11 bases respectively, with 16 bases between them. CDR3 nucleotide sequence: TGTGCCAGCAGTTACTCCGGCCTCGGGGTTTACGCTTTCTTT. It is translated as CASSYSGLGVYAFF.

This clone was detected only a few times. The rearrangement uses TRBV4-1 and TRBJ2-1; tentative D call: TRBD1 (5 bases). CDR1 and CDR2 from the germline V gene are MGHRA and YSYEKL. This CDR3 is built from 17 residues. V shed 2 bases and J shed 3 bases, with 17 bases lying between them. The CDR3 spells CASSQKGTGGNYNEQFF. The CDR3 nucleotides are TGCGCCAGCAGCCAAAAGGGAACAGGTGGGAACTACAATGAGCAGTTCTTC.

The sample holds a few counts of this clone. This chain joins TRBV21-1 and TRBJ1-2. TRBV21-1 represents a pseudogene. The CDR3 runs 22 residues. The chain's CDR3 is CASSNRLEHVGEVIDANYGYTF. The CDR3 DNA follows: TGTGCCAGCAGCAACCGCCTAGAGCACGTCGGGGAAGTAATAGACGCTAACTATGGCTACACCTTC.

This clone was counted a few times. Other DNA sequences in this sample translate to the same CDR3. This chain uses TRBV29-1 with TRBJ2-5, with 7 positions matching TRBD2. Germline loops: CDR1 SQVTM, CDR2 ANQGSEA. The CDR3 has 12 residues. With V trimmed by 6 bases and J by 4 bases, 5 bases remained unmatched. CDR3 sequence (DNA): TGCAGCGTCCTCGGCGGGGGAGAGACCCAGTACTTC. This gives the protein CSVLGGGETQYF.

The chain employs TRBV5-1 and TRBJ1-3; 7 nucleotides align to TRBD1. V lost 0 bases and J lost 3; bases outside the gene matches: 6. The CDR3 length is 16 residues. Germline CDR1 SGHRS, CDR2 YFSETQ. CDR3 protein: CASSLVGQLYGNTIYF. In nucleotides, the CDR3 is TGCGCCAGCAGCTTGGTGGGACAGTTATATGGAAACACCATATATTTT.

This clone was picked up a small number of times. The rearrangement uses TRBV25-1 and TRBJ2-2; D is possibly TRBD1 (6 bases). This CDR3 is 16 amino acids long. Deletions cut 4 bases from V and 4 bases from J, with 16 bases between. Germline V gene sequence: CDR1 MGHDK, CDR2 SYGVNS. Written as DNA, the CDR3 is TGTGCCAGCAGTGGGACGAGGGGGAGTAGCACCGGGGAGCTGTTTTTT. Encoded protein: CASSGTRGSSTGELFF.

This chain uses TRBV5-4 with TRBJ1-2; D gene unclear. V gave up 0 bases and J gave up 7 bases, with 10 bases separating them. The CDR3 runs to 13 residues. CDR1 is SGHNT, CDR2 YYREEE, per germline (reference sequence). The CDR3 DNA reads TGTGCCAGCAGCTTGGTAGAGAGGGTTGGCTACACCTTC. Its protein is CASSLVERVGYTF.